The rows below give T cell receptor beta chains drawn from one sample of a study of CD8 T cells in ankylosing spondylitis. TCRdb fed the 5' RACE reads into MiXCR, producing one record per CDR3 protein. Of about 540,000 distinct CDR3 sequences listed, 10% to 15% are singletons. The sample was blood, either unsorted or a sorted T cell fraction (not recorded which). The receptors originated from a male donor with ankylosing spondylitis. CDR3s include the opening cysteine and the closing phenylalanine or tryptophan.

J gene	V gene	CDR3 protein
TRBJ2-1	TRBV20-1	CSARDLSWKNNEQFF
TRBJ2-1	TRBV5-1	CASSDAGTGAYNEQFF
TRBJ2-3	TRBV7-9	CASSLEDTQYF
TRBJ2-1	TRBV2	CASNPGLWGLYEQFF
TRBJ2-1	TRBV27	CATGTSKTGAYNEQFF
TRBJ2-7	TRBV12-3/TRBV12-4	CASSLAGDYEQYF
TRBJ1-1	TRBV2	CASSAEGSNTEAFF
TRBJ2-5	TRBV5-5	CASSPSGSETQYF
TRBJ1-5	TRBV7-9	CASSRGSGTGGDQPQHF
TRBJ2-3	TRBV18	CASSPQTASSTDTQYF
TRBJ2-1	TRBV5-1	CASSPGTSGYNEQFF
TRBJ1-6	TRBV6-1	CASTQTQGKNNSPLHF
TRBJ2-1	TRBV20-1	CSARDRRADSYNEQFF
TRBJ1-5	TRBV27	CASSLYYRSVFLQPQHF
TRBJ2-1	TRBV7-8	CASSLGVPGAGVRNEQFF
TRBJ2-1	TRBV6-2/TRBV6-3	CASSYGRLGEQFF
TRBJ1-4	TRBV18	CASSPRDENEKLFF
TRBJ2-1	TRBV5-1	CASSSGQGGAYNEQFF
TRBJ1-4	TRBV20-1	CSATVGLHEKLFF
TRBJ1-1	TRBV12-5	CASGLSTGGFRAEAFF
TRBJ2-1	TRBV7-8	CASSLKAYNEQFF
TRBJ2-5	TRBV20-1	CSARPRQGWETQYF
TRBJ2-1	TRBV20-1	CSASGRVSSYNEQFF
TRBJ2-5	TRBV5-1	CASSLGPSAETQYF
TRBJ1-6	TRBV20-1	CSAPDTTRSYNSPLHF
TRBJ2-7	TRBV29-1	CSVGTPIGYEQYF
TRBJ2-1	TRBV12-3/TRBV12-4	CASSPPLGDRVGQFF
TRBJ2-1	TRBV7-9	CASSLPLGTGPNEQFF
TRBJ1-4	TRBV7-9	CASSSDYEKLFF
TRBJ2-3	TRBV7-2	CASSLAAPRTDTQYF
TRBJ2-1	TRBV20-1	CSAIWTSGRGGDEQFF
TRBJ1-1	TRBV11-2	CASSWEYTEAFF
TRBJ2-7	TRBV12-3/TRBV12-4	CASTLRARPYEQYF
TRBJ1-2	TRBV27	CASSLSSSNYGYTF
TRBJ2-1	TRBV12-3/TRBV12-4	CASSMNGQGVVFF
TRBJ2-1	TRBV4-1	CASSQAPGLSEQFF
TRBJ2-7	TRBV2	CTSGSSYEQYF
TRBJ1-1	TRBV20-1	CSGSQGESAEAFF
TRBJ2-3	TRBV10-2	CASSGYGTVSTDTQYF
TRBJ1-3	TRBV7-2	CASSPLEGLFGGNTIYF
TRBJ2-1	TRBV4-1	CASSPGSNEQFF
TRBJ2-7	TRBV20-1	CSARDPGQGGYEQYF
TRBJ1-6	TRBV7-9	CASSSGVNSPLHF
TRBJ2-3	TRBV12-3/TRBV12-4	CASLAGVGTDTQYF
TRBJ1-5	TRBV20-1	CSARGDTTNQPQHF
TRBJ2-1	TRBV7-2	CASSVLASDYNEQFF
TRBJ1-4	TRBV18	CASSPPDSNEKLFF
TRBJ1-6	TRBV7-9	CASSPPSDDSPLHF
TRBJ2-3	TRBV6-1	CASSEARSQTDTQYF
TRBJ2-1	TRBV9	CASSVGRTTVSDREQFF
TRBJ2-1	TRBV7-6	CASSRSLGANEQFF
TRBJ2-3	TRBV27	CASSFGRATTDTQYF
TRBJ1-5	TRBV6-2/TRBV6-3	CASSYSVEQPQHF
TRBJ1-5	TRBV7-2	CASSQVGGNQPQHF
TRBJ2-2	TRBV5-1	CASSFRQGSDGELFF
TRBJ2-2	TRBV7-9	CASSLGAGHYTGELFF
TRBJ2-1	TRBV30	CAWSLGLKHNEQFF